This section outlines one T cell receptor beta chain sequence together with its context. This was the immunoSEQ v3 assay. Some clones are missing from TCRdb's copy, which holds only in-frame ones; the method was immunoSEQ multiplex PCR. The sample carries about 59,000 clones, about 73% recorded once. This record belongs to a study of TIL therapy for anti-PD-1-resistant metastatic lung cancer. Germline-derived CDR1 and CDR2 are SGHRS and YFSETQ. This CDR3 is 15 amino acids long. V gave up 0 bases and J gave up 6 bases, with 12 bases separating them. Time point meaning: pre-treatment sample, taken before nivolumab and TIL therapy. Patients were adults with stage 4 NSCLC.

This sequence joins TRBV5-1 and TRBJ1-4, with D hard to call. This TCR was sampled from a person between 25 and 79 years old with non-small cell lung cancer. The specimen was blood, collected at baseline. The CDR3 region is CASSLGPRADEKLFF. The CDR3, as DNA: TGCGCCAGCAGCTTGGGGCCTAGAGCCGATGAAAAACTGTTTTTT.